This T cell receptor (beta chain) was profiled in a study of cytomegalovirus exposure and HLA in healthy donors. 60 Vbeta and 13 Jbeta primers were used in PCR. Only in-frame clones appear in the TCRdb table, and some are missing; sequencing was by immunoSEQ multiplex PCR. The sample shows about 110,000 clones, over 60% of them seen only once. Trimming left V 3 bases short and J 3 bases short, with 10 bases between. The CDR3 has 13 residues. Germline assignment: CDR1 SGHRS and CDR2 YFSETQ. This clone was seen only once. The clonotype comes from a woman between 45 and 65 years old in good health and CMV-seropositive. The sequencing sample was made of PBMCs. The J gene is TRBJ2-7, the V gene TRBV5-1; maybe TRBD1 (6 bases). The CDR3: CASSSGQIYEQYF. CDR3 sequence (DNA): TGCGCCAGCAGCTCGGGACAAATCTACGAGCAGTACTTC.